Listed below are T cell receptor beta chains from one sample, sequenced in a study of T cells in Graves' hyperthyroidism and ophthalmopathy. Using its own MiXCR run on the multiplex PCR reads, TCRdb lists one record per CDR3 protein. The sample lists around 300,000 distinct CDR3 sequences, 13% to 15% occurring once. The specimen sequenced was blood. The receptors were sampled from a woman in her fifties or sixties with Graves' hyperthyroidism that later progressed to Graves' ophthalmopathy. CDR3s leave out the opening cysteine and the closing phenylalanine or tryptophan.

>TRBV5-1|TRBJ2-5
ASSPSGAGGHETQY
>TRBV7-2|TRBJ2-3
ASSLARTYTDTQY
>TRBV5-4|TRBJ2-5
ASRSSSGPQETQY
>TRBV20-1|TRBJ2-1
SARDGLAGIDEQF
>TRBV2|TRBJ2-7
ARSDRDRGEEQY
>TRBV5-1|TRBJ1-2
ASSPTGDNGYT
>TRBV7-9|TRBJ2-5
ASSLRLGREGQETQY
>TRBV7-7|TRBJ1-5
ASRLGQGPGRGQPQH
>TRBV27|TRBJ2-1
ASSLILAGAVESYNEQF
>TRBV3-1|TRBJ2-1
ASSQDLELREEDEQF
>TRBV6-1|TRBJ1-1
ASSDGPVVPP
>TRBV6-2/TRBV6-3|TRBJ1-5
ASTSLLGPQH
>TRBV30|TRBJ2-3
AWSGLIDTQY
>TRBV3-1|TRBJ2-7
ASSKSGSGLEQY
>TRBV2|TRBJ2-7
ASIYREGSYEQY
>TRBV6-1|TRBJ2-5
ASSEDGVKTQY
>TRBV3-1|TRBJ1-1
ASSLGTGEAF
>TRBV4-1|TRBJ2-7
ASSQTGGHSYEQY
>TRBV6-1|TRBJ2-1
ASSPTRTGFHEQF
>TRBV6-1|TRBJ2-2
ASSSPNRELF
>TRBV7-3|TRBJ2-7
AGSPDRGLEQY
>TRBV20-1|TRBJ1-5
SASRLSGQYSNQPQH
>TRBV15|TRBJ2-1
ATSKGGINNEQF
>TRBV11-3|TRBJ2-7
ASSFQGLAGGITYEQY
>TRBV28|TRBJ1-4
ASSRGTKEKLF
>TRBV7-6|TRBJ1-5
ASSLTGAGQPQH